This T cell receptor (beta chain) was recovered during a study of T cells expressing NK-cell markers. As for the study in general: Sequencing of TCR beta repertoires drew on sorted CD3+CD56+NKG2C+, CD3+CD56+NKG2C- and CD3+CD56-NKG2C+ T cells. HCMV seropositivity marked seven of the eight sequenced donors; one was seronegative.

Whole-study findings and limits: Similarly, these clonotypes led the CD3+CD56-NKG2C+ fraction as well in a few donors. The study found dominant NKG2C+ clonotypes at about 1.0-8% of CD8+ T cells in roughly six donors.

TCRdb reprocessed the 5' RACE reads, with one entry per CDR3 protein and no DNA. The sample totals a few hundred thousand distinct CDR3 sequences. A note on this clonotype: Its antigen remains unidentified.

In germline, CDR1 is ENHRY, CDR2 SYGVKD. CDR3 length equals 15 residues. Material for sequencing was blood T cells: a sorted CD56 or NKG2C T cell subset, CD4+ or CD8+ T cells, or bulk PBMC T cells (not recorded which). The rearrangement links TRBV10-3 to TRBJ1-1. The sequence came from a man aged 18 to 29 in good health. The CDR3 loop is CAISASTGLNTEAFF.